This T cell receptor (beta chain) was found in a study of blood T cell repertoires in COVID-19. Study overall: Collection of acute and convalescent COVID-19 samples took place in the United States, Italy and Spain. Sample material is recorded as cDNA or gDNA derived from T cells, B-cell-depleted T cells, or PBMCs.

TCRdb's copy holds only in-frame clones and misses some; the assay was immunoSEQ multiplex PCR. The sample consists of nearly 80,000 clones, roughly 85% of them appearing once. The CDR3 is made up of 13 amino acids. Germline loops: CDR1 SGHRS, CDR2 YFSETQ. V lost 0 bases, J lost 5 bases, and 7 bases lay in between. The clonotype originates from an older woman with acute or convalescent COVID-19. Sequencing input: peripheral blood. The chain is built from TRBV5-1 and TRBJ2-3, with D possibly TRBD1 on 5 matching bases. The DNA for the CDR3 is TGCGCCAGCAGCTTGGAAGGGGTAGATACGCAGTATTTT. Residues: CASSLEGVDTQYF. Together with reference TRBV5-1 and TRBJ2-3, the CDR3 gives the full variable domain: KAGVTQTPRYLIKTRGQQVTLSCSPISGHRSVSWYQQTPGQGLQFLFEYFSETQRNKGNFPGRFSGRQFSNSRSEMNVSTLELGDSALYLCASSLEGVDTQYFGPGTRLTVL.